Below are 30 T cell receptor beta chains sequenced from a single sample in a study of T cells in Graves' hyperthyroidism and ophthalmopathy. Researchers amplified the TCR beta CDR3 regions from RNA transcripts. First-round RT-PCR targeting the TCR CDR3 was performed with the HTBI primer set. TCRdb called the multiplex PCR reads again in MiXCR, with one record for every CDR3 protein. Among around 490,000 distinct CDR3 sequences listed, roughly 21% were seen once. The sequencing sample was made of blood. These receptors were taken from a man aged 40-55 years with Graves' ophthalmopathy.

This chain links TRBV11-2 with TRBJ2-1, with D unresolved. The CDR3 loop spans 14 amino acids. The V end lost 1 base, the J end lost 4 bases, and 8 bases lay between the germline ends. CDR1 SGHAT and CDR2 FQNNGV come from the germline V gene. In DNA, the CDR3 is TGTGCCAGCAGCTTAGGGCCAGAATACAATGAGCAGTTCTTC. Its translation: CASSLGPEYNEQFF.

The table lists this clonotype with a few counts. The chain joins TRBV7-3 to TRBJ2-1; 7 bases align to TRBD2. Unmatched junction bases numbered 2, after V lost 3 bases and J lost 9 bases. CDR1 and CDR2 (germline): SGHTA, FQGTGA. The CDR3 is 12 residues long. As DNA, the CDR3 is TGTGCCAGCAGCTTCGGGGAGGGTGAGCAGTTCTTC. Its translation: CASSFGEGEQFF.

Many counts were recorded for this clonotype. DNA for the CDR3: TGTGCCAGCTCACCGCAGGGTGTGAGCTCCTACGAGCAGTACTTC. As protein: CASSPQGVSSYEQYF. This chain connects TRBV18 to TRBJ2-7, with a possible D match to TRBD1 (5 bases). The CDR3 is 15 amino acids. V was shortened by 3 bases and J by 0 bases, with 12 bases between the two germline ends. Germline V lookup: CDR1 KGHSH, CDR2 LQKENI.

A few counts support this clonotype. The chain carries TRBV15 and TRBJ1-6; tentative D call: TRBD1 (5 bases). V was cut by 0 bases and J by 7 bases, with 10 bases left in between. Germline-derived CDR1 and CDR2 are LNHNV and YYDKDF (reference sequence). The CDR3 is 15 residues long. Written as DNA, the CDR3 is TGTGCCACCAGCAGAGATGGGGCAGCCAATTCACCCCTCCACTTT. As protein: CATSRDGAANSPLHF.

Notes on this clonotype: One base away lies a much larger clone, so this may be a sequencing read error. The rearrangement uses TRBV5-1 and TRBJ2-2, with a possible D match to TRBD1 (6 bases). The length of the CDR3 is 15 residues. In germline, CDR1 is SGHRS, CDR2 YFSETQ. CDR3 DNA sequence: TGCGCCAACAGCCCAGGGACAAGGAACACCGGGGAGCTGTTTTTT. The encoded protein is CANSPGTRNTGELFF.

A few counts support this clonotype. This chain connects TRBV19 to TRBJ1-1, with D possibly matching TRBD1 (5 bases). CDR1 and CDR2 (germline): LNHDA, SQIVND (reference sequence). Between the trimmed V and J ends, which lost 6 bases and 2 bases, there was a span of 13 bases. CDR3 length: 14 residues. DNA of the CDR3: TGTGCCAGTAGCACGATACAGGCAAACACTGAAGCTTTCTTT. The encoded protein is CASSTIQANTEAFF.

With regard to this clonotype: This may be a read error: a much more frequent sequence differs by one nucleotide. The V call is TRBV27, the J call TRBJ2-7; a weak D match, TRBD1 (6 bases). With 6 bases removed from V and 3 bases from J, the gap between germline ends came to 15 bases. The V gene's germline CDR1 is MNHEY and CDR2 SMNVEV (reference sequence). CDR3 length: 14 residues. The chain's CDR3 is CASRPIDRYYEQYF. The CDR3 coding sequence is TGTGCCAGCAGACCCATAGACAGGTACTACGAGCAGTACTTC.

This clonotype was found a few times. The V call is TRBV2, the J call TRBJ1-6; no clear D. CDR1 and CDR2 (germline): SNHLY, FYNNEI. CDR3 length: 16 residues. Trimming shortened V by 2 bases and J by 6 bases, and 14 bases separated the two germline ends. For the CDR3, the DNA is TGTGCCAGCAGTGAAATTGAAGGGATCAGTAATTCACCCCTCCACTTT. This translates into CASSEIEGISNSPLHF.

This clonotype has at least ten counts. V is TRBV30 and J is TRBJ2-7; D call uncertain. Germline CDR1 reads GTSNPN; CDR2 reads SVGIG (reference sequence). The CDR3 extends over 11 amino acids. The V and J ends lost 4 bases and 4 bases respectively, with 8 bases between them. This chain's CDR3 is CAWTLAYEQYF. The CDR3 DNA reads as TGTGCCTGGACCTTAGCTTACGAGCAGTACTTC.

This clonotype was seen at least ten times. CDR3: CASSFGAGQGINEQFF. The CDR3, as DNA: TGCGCCAGCAGCTTTGGGGCCGGGCAGGGGATCAATGAGCAGTTCTTC. V and J are TRBV5-1 and TRBJ2-1; D possibly corresponds to TRBD1 (6 bases). This CDR3 contains 16 residues. The V gene lost 2 bases and the J gene lost 6 bases, with 18 bases spanning the gap. The germline gives CDR1 SGHRS, CDR2 YFSETQ.

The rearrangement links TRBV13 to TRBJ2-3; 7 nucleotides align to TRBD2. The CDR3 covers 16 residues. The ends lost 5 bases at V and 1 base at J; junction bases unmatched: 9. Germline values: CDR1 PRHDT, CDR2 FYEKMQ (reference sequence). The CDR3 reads CASSPPSGARTDTQYF. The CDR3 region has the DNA TGTGCCAGCAGCCCTCCCAGCGGGGCCCGCACAGATACGCAGTATTTT.

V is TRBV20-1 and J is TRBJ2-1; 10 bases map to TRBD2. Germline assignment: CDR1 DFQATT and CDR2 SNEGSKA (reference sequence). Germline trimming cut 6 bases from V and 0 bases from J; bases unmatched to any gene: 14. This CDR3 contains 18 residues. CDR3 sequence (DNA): TGCAGTGCCTCTGGAGCTAGCGGGGGTTTGAGCTCCTACAATGAGCAGTTCTTC. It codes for CSASGASGGLSSYNEQFF.

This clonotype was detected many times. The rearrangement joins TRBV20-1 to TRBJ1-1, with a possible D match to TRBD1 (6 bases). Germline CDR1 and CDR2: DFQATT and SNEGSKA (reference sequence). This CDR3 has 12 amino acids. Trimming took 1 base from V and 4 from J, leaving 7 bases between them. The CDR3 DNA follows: TGCAGTGCTAGAGTAGGGGGCACTGAAGCTTTCTTT. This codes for CSARVGGTEAFF.

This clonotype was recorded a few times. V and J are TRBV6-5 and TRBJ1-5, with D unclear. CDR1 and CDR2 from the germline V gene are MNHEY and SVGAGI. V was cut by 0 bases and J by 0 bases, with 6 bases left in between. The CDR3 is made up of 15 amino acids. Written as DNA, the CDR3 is TGTGCCAGCAGTTACTCCCCGCGTAGCAATCAGCCCCAGCATTTT. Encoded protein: CASSYSPRSNQPQHF.

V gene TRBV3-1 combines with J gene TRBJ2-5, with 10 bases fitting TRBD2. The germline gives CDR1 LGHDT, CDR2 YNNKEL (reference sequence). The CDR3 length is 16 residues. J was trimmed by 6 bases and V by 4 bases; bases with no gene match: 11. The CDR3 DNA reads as TGTGCCAGCAGCCCGGCGGAGCGGGGGGGCAGGAAGACCCAGTACTTC. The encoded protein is CASSPAERGGRKTQYF.

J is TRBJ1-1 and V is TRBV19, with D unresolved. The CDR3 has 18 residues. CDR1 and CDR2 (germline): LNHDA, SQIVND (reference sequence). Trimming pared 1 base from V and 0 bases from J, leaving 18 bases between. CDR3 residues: CASSIVGPRSGLNTEAFF. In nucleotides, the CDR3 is TGTGCCAGTAGTATAGTTGGGCCTCGCAGCGGGCTGAACACTGAAGCTTTCTTT.

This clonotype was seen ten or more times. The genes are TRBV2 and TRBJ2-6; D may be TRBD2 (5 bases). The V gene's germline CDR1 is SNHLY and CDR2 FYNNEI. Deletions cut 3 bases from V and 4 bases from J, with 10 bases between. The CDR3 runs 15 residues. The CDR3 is CASSDGERGANVLTF. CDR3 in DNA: TGTGCCAGCAGTGATGGGGAGCGGGGGGCCAACGTCCTGACTTTC.

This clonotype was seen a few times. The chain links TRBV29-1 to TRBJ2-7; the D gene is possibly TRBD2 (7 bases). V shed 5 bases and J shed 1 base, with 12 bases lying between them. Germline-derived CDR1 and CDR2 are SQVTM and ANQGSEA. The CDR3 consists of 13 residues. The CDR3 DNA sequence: TGCAGCGTTAAAAGCGGGACATCCTACGAGCAGTACTTC. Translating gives CSVKSGTSYEQYF.

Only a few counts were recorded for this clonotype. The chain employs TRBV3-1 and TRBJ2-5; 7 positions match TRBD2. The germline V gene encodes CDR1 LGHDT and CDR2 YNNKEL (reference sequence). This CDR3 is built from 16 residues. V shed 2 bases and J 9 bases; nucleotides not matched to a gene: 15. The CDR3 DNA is TGTGCCAGCAGCCAAAACCTAGAGACTAGCAGTCTGTCCCAGTACTTC. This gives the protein CASSQNLETSSLSQYF.

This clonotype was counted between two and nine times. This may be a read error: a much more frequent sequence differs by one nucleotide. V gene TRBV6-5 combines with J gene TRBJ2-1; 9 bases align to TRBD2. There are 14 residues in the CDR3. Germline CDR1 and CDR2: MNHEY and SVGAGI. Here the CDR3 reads CATSTSGLLNEQLF. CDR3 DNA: TGTGCCACCAGTACTAGCGGGCTTCTCAATGAGCAGCTCTTC.

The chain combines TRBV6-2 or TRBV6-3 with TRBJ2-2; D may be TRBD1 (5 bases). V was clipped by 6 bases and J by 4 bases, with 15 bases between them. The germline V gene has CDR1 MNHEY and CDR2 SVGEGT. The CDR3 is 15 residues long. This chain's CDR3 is CASRPWGLSTGELFF. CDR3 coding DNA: TGTGCCAGCAGGCCGTGGGGCCTGAGCACCGGGGAGCTGTTTTTT.

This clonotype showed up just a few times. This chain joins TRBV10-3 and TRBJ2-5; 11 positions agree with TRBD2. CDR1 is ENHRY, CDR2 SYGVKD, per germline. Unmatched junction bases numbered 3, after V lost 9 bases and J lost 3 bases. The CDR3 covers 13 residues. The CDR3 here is CAISGGDEETQYF. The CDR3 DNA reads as TGTGCCATTAGCGGGGGGGACGAAGAGACCCAGTACTTC.

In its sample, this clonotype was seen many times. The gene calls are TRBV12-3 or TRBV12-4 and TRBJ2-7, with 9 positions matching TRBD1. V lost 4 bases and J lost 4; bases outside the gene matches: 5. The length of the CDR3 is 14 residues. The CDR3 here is CASSSDRGRYEQYF. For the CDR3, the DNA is TGTGCCAGCAGTTCGGACAGGGGCCGTTACGAGCAGTACTTC.

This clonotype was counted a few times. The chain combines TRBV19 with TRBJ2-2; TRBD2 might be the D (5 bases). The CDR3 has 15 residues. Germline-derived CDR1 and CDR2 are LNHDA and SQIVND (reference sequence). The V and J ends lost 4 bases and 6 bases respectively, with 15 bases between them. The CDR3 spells CASSRSGGIAGELFF. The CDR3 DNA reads TGTGCCAGTAGTAGGTCTGGAGGTATTGCCGGGGAGCTGTTTTTT.

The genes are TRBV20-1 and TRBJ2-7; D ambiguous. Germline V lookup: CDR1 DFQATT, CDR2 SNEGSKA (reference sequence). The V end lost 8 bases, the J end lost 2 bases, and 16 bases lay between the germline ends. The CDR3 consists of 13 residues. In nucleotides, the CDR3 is TGCAGTACTACCCCTCCCGCAACCTACGAGCAGTACTTC. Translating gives CSTTPPATYEQYF.

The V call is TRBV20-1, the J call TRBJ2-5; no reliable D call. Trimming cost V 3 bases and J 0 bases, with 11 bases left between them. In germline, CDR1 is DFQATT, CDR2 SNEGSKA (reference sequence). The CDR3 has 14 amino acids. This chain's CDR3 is CSASFRVHQETQYF. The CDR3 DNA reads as TGCAGTGCTAGTTTTCGGGTACACCAAGAGACCCAGTACTTC.

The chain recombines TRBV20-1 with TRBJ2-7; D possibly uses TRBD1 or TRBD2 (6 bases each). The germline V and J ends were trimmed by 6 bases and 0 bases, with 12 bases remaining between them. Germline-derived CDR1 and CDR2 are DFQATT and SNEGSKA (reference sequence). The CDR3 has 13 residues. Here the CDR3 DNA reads TGCAGTGCGGAGGGACAAAGCTCCTACGAGCAGTACTTC. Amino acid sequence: CSAEGQSSYEQYF.

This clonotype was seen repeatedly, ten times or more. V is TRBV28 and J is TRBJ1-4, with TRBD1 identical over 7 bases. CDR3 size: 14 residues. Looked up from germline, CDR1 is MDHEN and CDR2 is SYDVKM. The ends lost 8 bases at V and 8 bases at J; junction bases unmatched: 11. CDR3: CASSSGGVGEKLFF. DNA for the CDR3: TGTGCCAGCTCGTCAGGGGGGGTAGGGGAAAAACTGTTTTTT.

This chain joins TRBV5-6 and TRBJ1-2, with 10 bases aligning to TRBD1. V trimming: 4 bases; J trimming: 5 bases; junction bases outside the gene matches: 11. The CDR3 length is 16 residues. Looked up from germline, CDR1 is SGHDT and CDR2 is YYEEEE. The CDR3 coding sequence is TGTGCCAGCAGCCGCCGGGACAGGGGAACAGGATATGGCTACACCTTC. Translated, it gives CASSRRDRGTGYGYTF.

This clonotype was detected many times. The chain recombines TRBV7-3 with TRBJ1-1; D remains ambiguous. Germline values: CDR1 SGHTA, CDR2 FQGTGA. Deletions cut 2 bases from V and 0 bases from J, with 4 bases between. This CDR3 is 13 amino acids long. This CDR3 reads CASSLDMNTEAFF. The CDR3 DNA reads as TGTGCCAGCAGCTTAGATATGAACACTGAAGCTTTCTTT. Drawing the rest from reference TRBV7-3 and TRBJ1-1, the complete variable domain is GAGVSQTPSNKVTEKGKYVELRCDPISGHTALYWYRQSLGQGPEFLIYFQGTGAADDSGLPNDRFFAVRPEGSVSTLKIQRTERGDSAVYLCASSLDMNTEAFFGQGTRLTVV.